These 20 T cell receptor beta chains were all obtained from the same sample, sequenced in a study of blood T cell repertoires in COVID-19. Produced via immunoSEQ multiplex PCR; TCRdb's table is partial and in-frame only. The sample carries fewer than 150,000 clones, over 80% recorded once. Material for sequencing was PBMCs or T cells enriched from blood (not recorded which). These receptor sequences come from a man aged 25-45 years who had recovered from COVID-19.

This sequence joins TRBV5-5 and TRBJ1-1, with 9 nucleotides matching TRBD1. CDR1 is SGHKS, CDR2 YYEKEE, per germline (reference sequence). The CDR3 covers 16 residues. V was pared by 5 bases and J by 1 base, with 9 bases of the junction left unmatched. The DNA for the CDR3 is TGTGCCAGCAGGCCTACAGGGGGCGCGGGGAACACTGAAGCTTTCTTT. Translated: CASRPTGGAGNTEAFF.

The gene calls are TRBV27 and TRBJ1-5, with D tentatively TRBD1 (5 bases). This CDR3 has 15 residues. CDR1 is MNHEY and CDR2 is SMNVEV in the germline V gene (reference sequence). The V end was cut by 3 bases, the J end by 2 bases, with 11 bases between. CDR3 nucleotides: TGTGCCAGCAGTTTTCAGGGAACGGGCAATCAGCCCCAGCATTTT. This encodes CASSFQGTGNQPQHF.

The gene calls are TRBV7-6 and TRBJ1-2, with 7 bases aligning to TRBD1. The CDR3 has 15 amino acids. Germline V gene lookup returns CDR1 SGHVS and CDR2 FNYEAQ. Trimming at V came to 3 bases and at J to 2 bases, leaving 6 bases not matched to a gene. CDR3 bases: TGTGCCAGCAGCTTGGCCCCGGGACAGAACTATGGCTACACCTTC. It encodes CASSLAPGQNYGYTF.

This clone was detected only a few times. V gene TRBV2 combines with J gene TRBJ1-6, with D uncertain. The CDR3 runs 9 residues. V was shortened by 9 bases and J by 13 bases, with 7 bases between the two germline ends. Germline-derived CDR1 and CDR2 are SNHLY and FYNNEI. The CDR3 DNA sequence: TGTGCCAGTGCGGCCCCCCTCCACTTT. Translation: CASAAPLHF.

This chain uses TRBV2 with TRBJ2-2, with TRBD1 identical over 8 bases. This CDR3 comprises 15 residues. Germline V gene data show CDR1 as SNHLY and CDR2 as FYNNEI. V trimming: 6 bases; J trimming: 6 bases; junction bases outside the gene matches: 9. As DNA, the CDR3 is TGTGCCAGCAGACAAACAGGGGGTGGTCCCGGGGAGCTGTTTTTT. Translation: CASRQTGGGPGELFF.

The J gene is TRBJ2-7, the V gene TRBV15, with 11 bases identical to TRBD1. After removal of 3 bases from V and 4 bases from J, the junction contained 5 bases not matched to a gene. This CDR3 is 15 amino acids long. CDR1 LNHNV and CDR2 YYDKDF come from the germline V gene (reference sequence). The chain's CDR3 is CATSSPGQGVYEQYF. DNA of the CDR3: TGTGCCACCAGCAGTCCGGGACAGGGGGTGTACGAGCAGTACTTC.

The chain employs TRBV5-1 and TRBJ1-6; 9 bases align to TRBD1. CDR3 length: 15 residues. Germline CDR1 SGHRS, CDR2 YFSETQ. Trimming cost V 2 bases and J 9 bases; bases outside gene matches: 6. The CDR3: CASSFSGQGSSPLHF. CDR3 in DNA: TGCGCCAGCAGCTTCTCGGGACAGGGTTCTTCACCCCTCCACTTT. The whole variable domain, filled in from reference TRBV5-1 and TRBJ1-6, reads KAGVTQTPRYLIKTRGQQVTLSCSPISGHRSVSWYQQTPGQGLQFLFEYFSETQRNKGNFPGRFSGRQFSNSRSEMNVSTLELGDSALYLCASSFSGQGSSPLHFGNGTRLTVT.

The chain carries TRBV7-6 and TRBJ2-3; possibly TRBD1 for D (5 bases). Trimming shortened V by 4 bases and J by 7 bases, and 9 bases separated the two germline ends. The CDR3 sequence is 12 residues long. Germline-derived CDR1 and CDR2 are SGHVS and FNYEAQ. The CDR3, as DNA: TGTGCCAGCAGCTCGGCAGGGAATACGCAGTATTTT. Its protein product is CASSSAGNTQYF.

This rearrangement joins TRBV19 to TRBJ1-5; 8 nucleotides line up with TRBD1. Germline assignment: CDR1 LNHDA and CDR2 SQIVND (reference sequence). The junction had 3 bases not matched to a gene; V was cut back by 4 bases and J by 4 bases. The length of the CDR3 is 14 residues. The CDR3 region has the DNA TGTGCCAGTAGTAGTGACAGGGGTAATCAGCCCCAGCATTTT. Residues: CASSSDRGNQPQHF.

The V gene is TRBV4-2, the J gene TRBJ2-1; 7 bases match TRBD2. Germline V gene data show CDR1 as LGHNA and CDR2 as YNFKEQ. The V and J ends lost 0 bases and 9 bases, in that order; junction bases with no gene match: 8. CDR3 length equals 15 residues. CDR3 sequence: CASSQDWSRGSEQFF. The DNA for the CDR3 is TGTGCCAGCAGCCAAGATTGGTCGCGGGGGTCTGAGCAGTTCTTC.

This chain connects TRBV18 to TRBJ2-5; 12 bases agree with TRBD2. V dropped 2 bases and J dropped 5; count of bases not matched to a gene: 3. The germline CDR1 and CDR2 sequences are KGHSH and LQKENI. This CDR3 is built from 15 residues. This CDR3 reads CASSPDTSGRETQYF. The CDR3 DNA reads TGTGCCAGCTCACCAGATACTAGCGGGAGGGAGACCCAGTACTTC.

V gene TRBV18 combines with J gene TRBJ1-1, with TRBD1 as a possible D gene (5 bases). The V and J ends lost 4 bases and 0 bases respectively, with 15 bases between them. CDR1 and CDR2 (germline): KGHSH, LQKENI. CDR3 size: 16 residues. CDR3 protein: CASSLLVGPLNTEAFF. The CDR3, as DNA: TGTGCCAGCTCACTTCTCGTGGGGCCCCTGAACACTGAAGCTTTCTTT.

V usage is TRBV28 and J usage is TRBJ2-7; 8 bases match TRBD1. Trimming removed 4 bases from V and 1 base from J; junction bases left unmatched: 6. Germline values: CDR1 MDHEN, CDR2 SYDVKM. The CDR3 covers 15 residues. CDR3: CASSSAGGASYEQYV. The CDR3 nucleotides read TGTGCCAGCAGTTCCGCAGGGGGCGCTTCCTACGAGCAGTACGTC.

The chain couples TRBV18 to TRBJ1-5; D is possibly TRBD1 (5 bases). CDR1 and CDR2 (germline): KGHSH, LQKENI. The CDR3 is made up of 13 amino acids. Trimming cost V 4 bases and J 4 bases, with 8 bases left between them. CDR3 bases: TGTGCCAGCTCACTGGACACGAATCAGCCCCAGCATTTT. As protein: CASSLDTNQPQHF.

Written as DNA, the CDR3 is TGTGCCAGCAGCCAATGGGGGGGCGCGGAAGAGACCCAGTACTTC. This gives the protein CASSQWGGAEETQYF. The chain uses TRBV3-1 (or the pseudogene TRBV3-2) and TRBJ2-5, with D possibly matching TRBD2 (7 bases). Deletions cut 2 bases from V and 3 bases from J, with 13 bases between. The V gene's germline CDR1 is LGHDT and CDR2 YNNKEL (reference sequence). This CDR3 is 15 amino acids long.

Comments on this clone: Other DNA sequences in this specimen translate into the identical CDR3. This sequence joins TRBV19 and TRBJ1-5; 7 nucleotides line up with TRBD1. Looked up from germline, CDR1 is LNHDA and CDR2 is SQIVND (reference sequence). This CDR3 is 15 amino acids long. V gave up 3 bases and J gave up 0 bases; unmatched junction bases: 2. CDR3 DNA: TGTGCCAGTAGTATCAGGGGGAATAGCAATCAGCCCCAGCATTTT. It specifies CASSIRGNSNQPQHF.

V usage is TRBV18 and J usage is TRBJ1-1; 7 bases fit TRBD1. Germline V gives CDR1 KGHSH, CDR2 LQKENI. This CDR3 contains 12 residues. V lost 10 bases, J lost 0 bases, and 2 bases stayed unmatched. For the CDR3, the DNA is TGTGCCACGGGACAGATGAACACTGAAGCTTTCTTT. Amino acids: CATGQMNTEAFF.

The rearrangement joins TRBV5-6 to TRBJ2-1; D possibly corresponds to TRBD2 (6 bases). In germline, CDR1 is SGHDT, CDR2 YYEEEE. V lost 0 bases to trimming and J lost 5 bases, with 15 bases between them. This CDR3 contains 16 residues. The CDR3 DNA sequence: TGTGCCAGCAGCTTGGGCCAAGGAGGGACCGACAATGAGCAGTTCTTC. Its protein is CASSLGQGGTDNEQFF.

The chain links TRBV6-1 to TRBJ1-5; TRBD1 matches 8 bases. Germline loops: CDR1 MNHNS, CDR2 SASEGT. The CDR3 consists of 15 residues. V was pared by 3 bases and J by 4 bases, with 5 bases of the junction left unmatched. CDR3 amino acids: CASSDQGAGNQPQHF. The CDR3 DNA reads TGTGCCAGCAGTGATCAGGGGGCAGGAAATCAGCCCCAGCATTTT.

The chain carries TRBV3-1 (or the pseudogene TRBV3-2) and TRBJ2-7; 7 bases align to TRBD1. This CDR3 is 13 amino acids long. The ends lost 3 bases at V and 3 bases at J; junction bases unmatched: 2. The V gene's germline CDR1 is LGHDT and CDR2 YNNKEL (reference sequence). The CDR3 DNA is TGTGCCAGCAGCCAGGGACAGATCTACGAGCAGTACTTC. Its protein is CASSQGQIYEQYF.